Listed below are T cell receptor beta chains from one sample, sequenced in a study of spatial heterogeneity in lung cancer. Each CDR3 protein is one row after TCRdb ran MiXCR on the 5' RACE reads. The sample includes about 32,000 distinct CDR3 sequences, 8.5% to 12% of them seen just once. The sequencing here drew on PBMCs, taken at follow-up. The receptor source for this set is a female donor with early-stage non-small cell lung cancer. Both conserved end residues are part of each CDR3. The D gene is left open where the match is weak. Clone size is shown for a subset of rows, as once, few, many or a class of expanded clone.

TRBD2	TRBV2	many	TRBJ2-5	TGTGCCAGCAGTGCCTCGCTAGCGGTCCAAGAGACCCAGTACTTC	CASSASLAVQETQYF
-	TRBV6-2/TRBV6-3	many	TRBJ1-1	TGTGCCAGCAGTTCCCGGGACCCATTTAAGGTTGAAGCTTTCTTT	CASSSRDPFKVEAFF
-	TRBV12-3/TRBV12-4	few	TRBJ2-7	TGTGCCAGCAGTTTCCCTGGGGCCAGTCCTTTGTACTTC	CASSFPGASPLYF
TRBD2	TRBV30	few	TRBJ2-2	TGTGGCTCCTCTGGGAGGGCCCCGACCGGGGAGCTGTTTTTT	CGSSGRAPTGELFF
TRBD1	TRBV4-3	medium-sized	TRBJ2-3	TGCGCCAGCAGCCAGACAGGGGCATCGCAGTATTTT	CASSQTGASQYF
TRBD1	TRBV28	few	TRBJ1-2	TGTGCCAGCAGTTTCGCAGGGGGCGATGGCTACACCTTC	CASSFAGGDGYTF
TRBD2	TRBV9	few	TRBJ2-3	TGTGCCAGCAGCCGGGGGGGCGAAGATACGCAGTATTTT	CASSRGGEDTQYF
TRBD1	TRBV7-9	few	TRBJ2-7	TGTGCCAGCAGCAGGGACAGGGTAAACTACGAGCAGTACTTC	CASSRDRVNYEQYF
TRBD1	TRBV5-1	few	TRBJ2-4	TGCGCCAGCAGCTTGGAGGGACAGCCTCTAGCCAAAAACATTCAGTACTTC	CASSLEGQPLAKNIQYF
-	TRBV29-1	-	TRBJ2-5	TGCAGCGTCATCGGGGAGACCCAGTACTTC	CSVIGETQYF
TRBD1	TRBV28	many	TRBJ1-1	TGTGCCAGCAGTTCCAGGGACAGGGGGTTTACTGAAGCTTTCTTT	CASSSRDRGFTEAFF
-	TRBV30	many	TRBJ2-4	TGTGCCTGGAGCCGTACCCCGGGGGCCGGAAACATTCAGTACTTC	CAWSRTPGAGNIQYF
-	TRBV27	medium-sized	TRBJ2-3	TGTGCCAGCAGTTTAGGAGGGTCCGGCCCAGATACGCAGTATTTT	CASSLGGSGPDTQYF
TRBD2	TRBV12-3/TRBV12-4	many	TRBJ2-5	TGTGCCAGCAGCACACTAGCGGGGGGGCGTAAGACCCAGTACTTC	CASSTLAGGRKTQYF
-	TRBV20-1	few	TRBJ2-5	TGCAGTGCTAGTGGGGAACAAGAGACCCAGTACTTC	CSASGEQETQYF
-	TRBV28	-	TRBJ2-7	TGTGCCAGCAGCGGGGGACTCTACGAGCAGTACTTC	CASSGGLYEQYF
TRBD1	TRBV28	many	TRBJ2-7	TGTGCCAGCTCACCTGCGGACAGGGGTTACGAGCAGTACTTC	CASSPADRGYEQYF